The sequence of this T cell receptor (beta chain) was determined in a study of CD8 T cells in Susac syndrome. Study-wide background: Patients with Susac syndrome who were sequenced included roughly 6 with active disease and fewer than 10 in remission.

General study points: The CD4+ T cell repertoires of Susac syndrome were found to show no clonal expansion.

CDR1 and CDR2 from the germline V gene are SGHAT and FQNNGV. Losses at the gene ends were 3 bases for V and 0 bases for J; bases not matched to a gene: 0. There are 15 residues in the CDR3. A quantity of about 0.45 to 1 ug RNA underwent reverse transcription using random hexamers. TCR beta CDR3 was amplified by immunoSEQ covering 54 Vbeta and 13 Jbeta. TCRdb processed the immunoSEQ multiplex PCR reads anew with MiXCR; each CDR3 protein has one entry. The table has about 190,000 distinct CDR3 sequences, roughly 90% seen once. Notes on this clonotype: Its antigen remains unknown.

High-throughput TCR beta sequencing covered peripheral CD8+ and CD4+ T cells. The TCR sequence derives from a human donor with Susac syndrome. The sequenced sample was CD4+ T cells from PBMCs. The chain combines TRBV11-2 with TRBJ2-7, with TRBD2 identical over 12 bases. The CDR3 DNA follows: TGTGCCAGCAGCTTGGGACTAGCGGGCTCCTACGAGCAGTACTTC. Translated: CASSLGLAGSYEQYF.